This TCR beta chain was observed in a study of blood T cell repertoires in COVID-19. Turning to the study itself: T cells, B-cell-depleted T cells, or PBMCs supplied cDNA or gDNA.

In Seattle, patients joined the study during active infection and were tracked longitudinally. CDR3 length equals 17 residues. V gave up 5 bases and J gave up 3 bases; unmatched junction bases: 15. Germline V lookup: CDR1 MDHEN, CDR2 SYDVKM. Authors' processing steps: Quantification of nucleated cells was approximated via reference gene primer amplification. TCRdb's table, derived via immunoSEQ multiplex PCR, lists solely in-frame clones and lacks some. V, J and clone size derive from that table, while D and trimming were established from the DNA sequence. The sample has roughly 290,000 clones, 84% seen once.

The sequence came from a person aged 65-85 years with COVID-19, enrolled during active disease. The gene calls are TRBV28 and TRBJ2-7; TRBD1 matches 8 bases. The sample consisted of peripheral blood. The CDR3 region has the DNA TGTGCCAGCAGTGCGTCACCCGGGACAGGATTTCTCTACGAGCAGTACTTC. It codes for CASSASPGTGFLYEQYF.